The subject of this entry is one T cell receptor beta chain. The data originate from a study of shared clonotypes between healthy human individuals. The V gene's germline CDR1 is MGHRA and CDR2 YSYEKL. This CDR3 has 15 amino acids. Trimming cost V 1 base and J 4 bases, with 11 bases left between them. Produced via immunoSEQ multiplex PCR; TCRdb's table is partial and in-frame only. The repertoire holds about 320,000 clones, with 80% to 90% as singletons. The sample was memory CD8+ T cells sorted from blood. Subset defined: CD45RO+ cells pooled with CCR7-negative TemRA cells. The TCR sequence derives from a young man in good health. This chain connects TRBV4-1 to TRBJ1-5; no firm D call. The CDR3 is CASSQAGIGNQPQHF. The CDR3 DNA is TGCGCCAGCAGCCAAGCGGGGATTGGAAATCAGCCCCAGCATTTT.